This T cell receptor (beta chain) derives from a study of T cells in women clearing cervical HPV infection. CDR3 length equals 15 residues. Trimming removed 2 bases from V and 1 base from J, with 13 bases in between. Per the germline V gene, CDR1 is GTSNPN and CDR2 is SVGIG (reference sequence). All participants had a single incident cervical HPV16 infection, and prevalent HPV16 infections were excluded. Generated by immunoSEQ multiplex PCR, the TCRdb table keeps only in-frame clones and is missing some. The sample data list around 39,000 clones. Turning to this clone: The observed sequence ends 3 residues before the CDR3 terminus, with the missing tail filled in from the germline J gene.

Sequencing was done on a sample of blood buffy coat. The TCR originated in a woman between 18 and 70 years old with a cervical HPV16 infection that either progressed to CIN3+ or cleared (not recorded which). The chain carries TRBV30 and TRBJ2-3, with D perhaps matching TRBD2 (5 bases). The CDR3 reads CAWSLRTSRTDTQYF. The DNA read from the CDR3 is TGTGCCTGGAGTCTGAGGACTTCCCGCACAGATACG. The whole variable domain, remainder taken from reference TRBV30 and TRBJ2-3, is SQTIHQWPATLVQPVGSPLSLECTVEGTSNPNLYWYRQAAGRGLQLLFYSVGIGQISSEVPQNLSASRPQDRQFILSSKKLLLSDSGFYLCAWSLRTSRTDTQYFGPGTRLTVL.